The 21 T cell receptor beta chains in this list originate from one sample, sequenced in a study of shared clonotypes between healthy human individuals. Clones were sequenced by immunoSEQ multiplex PCR, and TCRdb holds only the in-frame ones, with some missing. The data contain 2 million to 2.5 million clones, 85% to 95% of them singletons. CD45RO-negative, CCR7-selected cells formed the naive CD8 fraction, which excluded terminally differentiated effector memory CD45RA+ cells. The sequenced sample consisted of naive CD8+ T cells sorted from blood. Every receptor here comes from a man younger than 35 in good health.

The chain links TRBV28 to TRBJ2-3; 11 bases are a match to TRBD2. The CDR3 covers 16 residues. Per the germline V gene, CDR1 is MDHEN and CDR2 is SYDVKM. Germline trimming cut 5 bases from V and 4 bases from J; bases unmatched to any gene: 8. The CDR3, as DNA: TGTGCCAGCAGTGTTACTAGCGGGGGAGGGGCAGATACGCAGTATTTT. Translating gives CASSVTSGGGADTQYF.

The chain uses TRBV6-1 and TRBJ2-1; 7 bases are a match to TRBD1. The V segment lost 10 bases and the J segment 6 bases; nucleotides outside the gene matches: 12. Per germline, CDR1 MNHNS and CDR2 SASEGT. The CDR3 runs 14 residues. The CDR3 bases are TGTGCCACGGAGCAGGGGGAAGGTCTCAATGAGCAGTTCTTC. Amino acids: CATEQGEGLNEQFF.

The chain links TRBV5-1 to TRBJ2-5; TRBD1 aligns across 8 bases. The CDR3 sequence is 18 residues long. CDR1 is SGHRS and CDR2 is YFSETQ in the germline V gene. The trim removed 4 bases at V and 2 bases at J, leaving 16 bases unmatched. This CDR3 reads CASSRTGIGVRGQETQYF. The DNA of the CDR3 is TGCGCCAGCAGCCGGACAGGGATCGGAGTCAGAGGACAAGAGACCCAGTACTTC. Full variable domain (rest looked up from reference TRBV5-1 and TRBJ2-5): KAGVTQTPRYLIKTRGQQVTLSCSPISGHRSVSWYQQTPGQGLQFLFEYFSETQRNKGNFPGRFSGRQFSNSRSEMNVSTLELGDSALYLCASSRTGIGVRGQETQYFGPGTRLLVL.

The chain combines TRBV28 with TRBJ1-1, with unresolved D. From germline, CDR1 is MDHEN and CDR2 SYDVKM. V dropped 9 bases and J dropped 11 bases, with 25 bases sitting between them. CDR3 size: 14 residues. CDR3 region: CASDGLHRAVGAFF. The CDR3 nucleotides are TGTGCCAGTGATGGACTACATCGGGCCGTGGGGGCTTTCTTT.

The chain couples TRBV6-6 to TRBJ2-2; the match to TRBD2 covers 8 bases. Germline CDR1 and CDR2: MNHNY and SVGAGI (reference sequence). The CDR3 sequence is 13 residues long. Unmatched junction bases numbered 2, after V lost 10 bases and J lost 1 base. CDR3 protein: CATTSVNTGELFF. For the CDR3, the DNA is TGTGCCACGACTAGCGTGAACACCGGGGAGCTGTTTTTT.

The rearrangement links TRBV27 to TRBJ1-1, with D perhaps TRBD1 (6 bases). V was cut by 6 bases and J by 4 bases, with 15 bases left in between. The CDR3 sequence is 14 residues long. Germline V gene data show CDR1 as MNHEY and CDR2 as SMNVEV (reference sequence). The DNA for the CDR3 is TGTGCCAGCAGCCCCAGGGGTGATGTCACTGAAGCTTTCTTT. Translating gives CASSPRGDVTEAFF.

The chain links TRBV6-5 to TRBJ2-7; D unresolved. CDR1 and CDR2 (germline): MNHEY, SVGAGI. The V end was cut by 4 bases, the J end by 5 bases, with 12 bases between. The length of the CDR3 is 13 residues. CDR3 DNA sequence: TGTGCCAGCAGTTCCCAGAACGCCGACGAGCAGTACTTC. Translated: CASSSQNADEQYF.

CDR3 amino acids: CASSQDPLTSGYTDTQYF. For the CDR3, the DNA is TGTGCCAGCAGCCAAGACCCCTTGACTAGCGGATACACAGATACGCAGTATTTT. This chain connects TRBV7-2 to TRBJ2-3; 9 positions match TRBD2. The V gene's germline CDR1 is SGHTA and CDR2 FQGNSA. CDR3 length: 18 residues. Trimming removed 5 bases from V and 2 bases from J; junction bases left unmatched: 14.

The chain's CDR3 is CASSATGGSIHEQYF. CDR3 coding DNA: TGTGCCAGCAGTGCTACAGGAGGCAGTATCCACGAGCAGTACTTC. The chain joins TRBV25-1 to TRBJ2-7; D may correspond to TRBD1 or TRBD2 (5 bases each). The germline V gene encodes CDR1 MGHDK and CDR2 SYGVNS. V was clipped by 4 bases and J by 5 bases, with 18 bases between them. The CDR3 has 15 amino acids.

The chain has TRBV7-9 and TRBJ2-3; D call uncertain. The CDR3 is 13 amino acids. The germline V gene has CDR1 SEHNR and CDR2 FQNEAQ (reference sequence). V was pared by 4 bases and J by 6 bases, with 11 bases between. CDR3 in amino acids: CASSSSPLDTQYF. The CDR3 DNA reads TGTGCCAGCAGCTCTTCTCCCCTCGATACGCAGTATTTT.

The chain combines TRBV9 with TRBJ2-5, with no clear D. Germline V CDR1 and CDR2: SGDLS, YYNGEE. V was trimmed by 0 bases and J by 0 bases, leaving 6 bases between them. This CDR3 has 14 residues. For the CDR3, the DNA is TGTGCCAGCAGCGTAGGCTACTACCAAGAGACCCAGTACTTC. It translates to CASSVGYYQETQYF. Complete variable domain (other parts from reference TRBV9 and TRBJ2-5): DSGVTQTPKHLITATGQRVTLRCSPRSGDLSVYWYQQSLDQGLQFLIQYYNGEERAKGNILERFSAQQFPDLHSELNLSSLELGDSALYFCASSVGYYQETQYFGPGTRLLVL.

V usage is TRBV6-1 and J usage is TRBJ1-6; no clear D. The length of the CDR3 is 18 residues. Germline V gene data show CDR1 as MNHNS and CDR2 as SASEGT. Trimming shortened V by 3 bases and J by 0 bases, and 15 bases separated the two germline ends. The DNA for the CDR3 is TGTGCCAGCAGTGAGTTAGTCGGGCCGAGCTCCTATAATTCACCCCTCCACTTT. Protein sequence: CASSELVGPSSYNSPLHF.

The count of this clone is one. The CDR3 here is CASSQDGTGAFPETQYF. The CDR3 nucleotides are TGCGCCAGCAGCCAAGATGGGACAGGGGCCTTCCCGGAGACCCAGTACTTC. This chain links TRBV4-3 with TRBJ2-5; 10 bases align to TRBD1. J lost 5 bases, V lost 0 bases, and 9 bases had no gene match. This CDR3 comprises 17 residues. The germline V gene encodes CDR1 LGHNA and CDR2 YSLEER.

This chain joins TRBV7-3 and TRBJ1-6; TRBD1 agrees at 8 bases. Unmatched junction bases numbered 7, after V lost 5 bases and J lost 7 bases. This CDR3 region has 15 residues. Germline-derived CDR1 and CDR2 are SGHTA and FQGTGA. The CDR3 protein is CASSLDRGKNSPLHF. The CDR3, as DNA: TGTGCCAGCAGCCTCGACAGGGGCAAAAATTCACCCCTCCACTTT.

This chain joins TRBV2 and TRBJ2-7; D tentatively fits TRBD1 or TRBD2 (5 bases each). The length of the CDR3 is 16 residues. Per the germline V gene, CDR1 is SNHLY and CDR2 is FYNNEI. V was pared by 3 bases and J by 0 bases, with 15 bases between. CDR3 in amino acids: CASSDTGTVSSYEQYF. In nucleotides, the CDR3 is TGTGCCAGCAGTGATACCGGGACGGTAAGCTCCTACGAGCAGTACTTC.

In its sample, this clone was seen a few times. The chain links TRBV4-1 to TRBJ1-6; 7 bases map to TRBD1. Germline CDR1 MGHRA, CDR2 YSYEKL. There are 17 residues in the CDR3. V shed 1 base, J shed 0 bases, and the junction held 3 bases outside the gene matches. In DNA, the CDR3 is TGCGCCAGCAGCCAAGCGACAGGGACCTCCTATAATTCACCCCTCCACTTT. This encodes CASSQATGTSYNSPLHF.

The chain joins TRBV27 to TRBJ2-2; no definite D call. Germline values: CDR1 MNHEY, CDR2 SMNVEV (reference sequence). CDR3 size: 12 residues. V dropped 8 bases and J dropped 2 bases, with 6 bases sitting between them. The CDR3 protein is CASARNTGELFF. CDR3 DNA sequence: TGTGCCAGCGCTAGAAACACCGGGGAGCTGTTTTTT.

This chain links TRBV28 with TRBJ2-1; 12 nucleotides match TRBD2. Germline V gene lookup returns CDR1 MDHEN and CDR2 SYDVKM. V dropped 4 bases and J dropped 4; count of bases not matched to a gene: 11. CDR3 length: 18 residues. The chain's CDR3 is CASSSPRLAGARYNEQFF. The CDR3 coding sequence is TGTGCCAGCAGTTCCCCGAGACTAGCGGGAGCCCGATACAATGAGCAGTTCTTC.

V gene TRBV7-6 combines with J gene TRBJ2-7; D gene uncertain. In germline, CDR1 is SGHVS, CDR2 FNYEAQ. This CDR3 has 14 amino acids. Trimming left V 1 base short and J 0 bases short, with 7 bases between. Here the CDR3 reads CASSLETSSYEQYF. The CDR3 bases are TGTGCCAGCAGCTTAGAAACGAGCTCCTACGAGCAGTACTTC.

V and J are TRBV13 and TRBJ2-5; weak D call: TRBD2 (6 bases). V lost 2 bases and J lost 3, with 16 bases in between. The CDR3 runs to 16 residues. The germline CDR1 and CDR2 sequences are PRHDT and FYEKMQ (reference sequence). The CDR3 sequence is CASSLYQEGHKETQYF. Written as DNA, the CDR3 is TGTGCCAGCAGCTTATATCAGGAGGGCCACAAAGAGACCCAGTACTTC.

J is TRBJ2-7 and V is TRBV28, with 8 bases identical to TRBD2. V was pared by 1 base and J by 3 bases, with 8 bases of the junction left unmatched. Germline V lookup: CDR1 MDHEN, CDR2 SYDVKM. CDR3 length: 16 amino acids. The chain's CDR3 is CASSLLGEGLGYEQYF. Written as DNA, the CDR3 is TGTGCCAGCAGTTTATTAGGAGAGGGACTAGGCTACGAGCAGTACTTC.